These T cell receptor beta chains were read from a single sample in a study of T-cell reconstitution after alpha-beta-depleted transplantation in children. TCRdb redid the calling of the PCR reads with MiXCR, one entry per CDR3 protein. The sample holds about 300,000 distinct CDR3 sequences, roughly 8.2% seen once. The sample in question was peripheral blood, obtained 360 days after TCRalphabeta/CD19-depleted stem cell transplant. All receptors derive from a female patient aged 2-15 years who had a stem cell transplant for Fanconi anemia, so the T cells may come from the graft donor. Each CDR3 is given with its conserved first and last residue. Fields, in order: clone size, D gene, V gene, J gene, CDR3 protein, CDR3 DNA. The D gene is left open where the match is weak. Expanded clones are given a class, and other clones once, few, many or no size at all.

>.|TRBD1|TRBV5-6|TRBJ1-2
CASSLTGDLYGYTF
TGTGCCAGCAGCTTGACAGGGGACCTCTATGGCTACACCTTC
>.|.|TRBV5-1|TRBJ2-5
CASGTSPRSSQETQYF
TGCGCCAGCGGGACTTCGCCCCGAAGTTCACAAGAGACCCAGTACTTC
>many|.|TRBV7-2|TRBJ1-6
CASSYQGIHSPLHF
TGTGCCAGCAGCTATCAGGGTATTCATTCACCCCTCCACTTT
>many|.|TRBV29-1|TRBJ1-1
CSVTGRNTEAFF
TGCAGCGTTACTGGACGGAACACTGAAGCTTTCTTT
>.|TRBD1|TRBV2|TRBJ1-6
CASKQGGSPLHF
TGTGCCAGCAAACAGGGGGGTTCACCCCTCCACTTT
>many|.|TRBV10-2|TRBJ2-2
CASSEPGTGELFF
TGCGCCAGCAGTGAACCCGGGACCGGGGAGCTGTTTTTT
>.|.|TRBV5-5|TRBJ2-4
CASSPPGHLAKNIQYF
TGTGCCAGCAGCCCTCCGGGGCATCTAGCCAAAAACATTCAGTACTTC
>many|TRBD2|TRBV5-6|TRBJ2-1
CASSFRDYYNEQFF
TGTGCCAGCAGCTTCCGGGACTACTACAATGAGCAGTTCTTC
>many|TRBD1|TRBV20-1|TRBJ2-7
CSAWTGTSYEQYF
TGCAGTGCTTGGACAGGTACTTCCTACGAGCAGTACTTC
>.|.|TRBV6-6|TRBJ2-3
CASSDKGADTQYF
TGTGCCAGCAGCGACAAAGGGGCAGATACGCAGTATTTT
>many|.|TRBV7-9|TRBJ2-5
CASSLASLTETQYF
TGTGCCAGCAGCTTAGCGTCCCTGACAGAGACCCAGTACTTC
>many|.|TRBV7-8|TRBJ2-3
CASSSQTSTDTQYF
TGTGCCAGCAGCTCCCAAACTAGCACAGATACGCAGTATTTT
>many|.|TRBV5-1|TRBJ2-1
CASSLQLSRGHNEQFF
TGCGCCAGCAGCTTGCAACTATCCAGGGGCCACAATGAGCAGTTCTTC
>many|.|TRBV9|TRBJ2-7
CASSAWDLPYEQYF
TGTGCCAGCAGCGCCTGGGACCTCCCCTACGAGCAGTACTTC
>.|.|TRBV6-2/TRBV6-3|TRBJ1-2
CASSYLQGLEGYTF
TGTGCCAGCAGTTACCTCCAGGGTCTAGAGGGCTACACCTTC
>.|.|TRBV13|TRBJ2-7
CASGPGLSPYEQYF
TGTGCCAGCGGCCCCGGGCTGAGCCCCTACGAGCAGTACTTC
>many|.|TRBV6-6|TRBJ2-1
CASSEDLEQFF
TGTGCCAGCAGTGAGGACCTAGAGCAGTTCTTC
>.|.|TRBV7-8|TRBJ1-4
CASSLPGTPNEKLFF
TGTGCCAGCAGCTTACCCGGGACCCCTAATGAAAAACTGTTTTTT